The T cell receptor (beta chain) under discussion was sequenced for a study of tumor-infiltrating lymphocytes in primary liver carcinoma. Study-level background: Sample yields, roughly 3.65 to 8 million productive TCRbeta reads, were similar across the tissue types.

In addition to blood RNA drawn from unsorted whole blood, germline DNA was extracted. Trimming at V came to 5 bases and at J to 10 bases, leaving 10 bases not matched to a gene. The CDR3 is 15 residues long. Germline-derived CDR1 and CDR2 are SGHAT and FQNNGV. Study-wide results and caveats: Blood had a significantly lower top-250-clone fraction than tumors did (p = 0.039). Tumor-adjacent and tumor-blood pairs overlapped less than tumor region pairs did.

Priming with a constant-region primer yielded TCR beta cDNA from 400 to 500 ng total RNA. TCR beta libraries came from three nested multiplex PCR rounds using slightly modified ARM-PCR. TRBV1-TRBV30 forward primers and a C-beta reverse primer were used in the first two PCR rounds, which each ran for approximately 10 cycles. Via MiXCR, TCRdb re-called the multiplex PCR reads, giving one row per CDR3 protein. Of hundreds of thousands of distinct CDR3 sequences in the sample, 45% to 70% are singletons; the top ten hold more than 15%. Notes on this clonotype: Its matching antigen is unknown. This clone may be a read error of a much larger clone one base away.

The rearrangement links TRBV11-2 to TRBJ1-4; 10 bases match TRBD1. Sample: peripheral blood. The TCR was taken from a woman in her 30s with primary liver carcinoma and hepatitis B virus infection. The CDR3 bases are TGTGCCAGCAGCATTGGACAGGGGGTGGGTGGAAAACTGTTTTTT. This gives the protein CASSIGQGVGGKLFF.